Listed here are 10 T cell receptor beta chains from one sample, sequenced in a study of glioma-infiltrating T cells (dated by TCRdb to about 2016). TCRdb records Illumina MiSeq as the sequencer. TCR alpha and beta CDR3 regions were amplified with the iRepertoire nested amplicon-rescue multiplex PCR (arm-PCR) platform from RNA. TCRdb reanalyzed the raw reads on its own, using fastp at Q25 for trimming and MiXCR for clone calling, and kept in-frame beta chains. Identical CDR3 protein sequences are pooled into one entry, listed with their most common genes and DNA. For this sample the table gives 150,000 to 200,000 distinct CDR3 sequences, of which under 55% were detected only once. The top ten clonotypes cover around 4.9% of the sample. Material: glioma tissue, nonneoplastic brain tissue, or PBMCs (not recorded which). Receptors were obtained from a human donor with low-grade glioma or glioblastoma, undergoing nonglioma brain surgery, or in good health (not recorded which).

This chain uses TRBV3-1 with TRBJ1-5; no clear D. The germline V and J ends were trimmed by 3 bases and 4 bases, with 7 bases remaining between them. The CDR3 consists of 13 residues. The germline V gene encodes CDR1 LGHDT and CDR2 YNNKEL (reference sequence). DNA of the CDR3: TGTGCCAGCAGCCAGTACACGAATCAGCCCCAGCATTTT. Encoded protein: CASSQYTNQPQHF.

This chain links TRBV7-6 with TRBJ1-5, with TRBD1 identical over 7 bases. The CDR3 is made up of 15 amino acids. Per germline, CDR1 SGHVS and CDR2 FNYEAQ. Losses at the gene ends were 2 bases for V and 5 bases for J; bases not matched to a gene: 6. CDR3 amino acids: CASSLTGARYQPQHF. The DNA of the CDR3 is TGTGCCAGCAGCTTAACAGGGGCCCGTTATCAGCCCCAGCATTTT.

This clonotype was seen a single time. A clone one base away is much larger, so this may be a read error. The chain employs TRBV6-2 or TRBV6-3 and TRBJ2-7; D is perhaps TRBD1 (6 bases). This CDR3 region has 14 residues. CDR1 and CDR2 from the germline V gene are MNHEY and SVGEGT. Deletions cut 2 bases from V and 9 bases from J, with 17 bases between. The CDR3 DNA is TGTGCCAGCAGTTACGACAGGACAGTCGGCGGGCAGTACTTC. Translation: CASSYDRTVGGQYF.

Notes on this clonotype: A much larger clonotype is one base distant, so this may be a read error. The chain employs TRBV28 and TRBJ2-1, with TRBD2 matching 9 bases. CDR1 and CDR2 from the germline V gene are MDHEN and SYDVKM. The CDR3 is 15 amino acids. The CDR3: CASSGGAGGRNEKFF. CDR3 bases: TGTGCCAGCAGCGGGGGAGCGGGAGGACGCAATGAGAAGTTCTTC. Full variable domain (outside the CDR3, taken from reference TRBV28 and TRBJ2-1): DVKVTQSSRYLVKRTGEKVFLECVQDMDHENMFWYRQDPGLGLRLIYFSYDVKMKEKGDIPEGYSVSREKKERFSLILESASTNQTSMYLCASSGGAGGRNEKFFGPGTRLTVL.

This clonotype was seen at least ten times. The V call is TRBV28, the J call TRBJ1-3, with D uncertain. The germline V gene has CDR1 MDHEN and CDR2 SYDVKM. The V end lost 2 bases, the J end lost 1 base, and 9 bases lay between the germline ends. The CDR3 covers 15 residues. Here the CDR3 reads CASSLAWGSGNTIYF. The CDR3 coding sequence is TGTGCCAGCAGTTTAGCGTGGGGTTCTGGAAACACCATATATTTT.

The chain combines TRBV7-2 with TRBJ2-3; D call uncertain. The germline gives CDR1 SGHTA, CDR2 FQGNSA. Trimming stripped 6 bases from V and 1 base from J, with 8 bases between. The CDR3 runs to 13 residues. The CDR3, as DNA: TGTGCCAGCAGTGGAATTCGCACAGATACGCAGTATTTT. Translation: CASSGIRTDTQYF.

The CDR3 DNA reads as TGTGCCAGCACTGCGGGAGGGGGGTACAATGAGCAGTTCTTC. It translates to CASTAGGGYNEQFF. The V gene is TRBV3-1, the J gene TRBJ2-1, with 9 bases lining up with TRBD2. In germline, CDR1 is LGHDT, CDR2 YNNKEL (reference sequence). Trimming took 7 bases from V and 4 from J; bases not matched to a gene: 5. The CDR3 runs to 14 residues.

This clonotype was detected ten times or more. The chain has TRBV20-1 and TRBJ2-7; D is tentatively TRBD1 or TRBD2 (5 bases each). This CDR3 is 12 amino acids long. V dropped 1 base and J dropped 4 bases, with 8 bases sitting between them. Germline V gives CDR1 DFQATT, CDR2 SNEGSKA (reference sequence). The CDR3, as DNA: TGCAGTGCTAGAGTGGGACCATACGAGCAGTACTTC. It encodes CSARVGPYEQYF.

The V and J genes are TRBV4-2 and TRBJ1-5, with D perhaps matching TRBD1 (5 bases). This CDR3 has 14 residues. The V gene lost 0 bases and the J gene lost 7 bases, with 10 bases spanning the gap. Germline V gene sequence: CDR1 LGHNA, CDR2 YNFKEQ. This chain's CDR3 is CASSQDGRAQPQHF. The CDR3 nucleotides are TGTGCCAGCAGCCAAGATGGCAGGGCCCAGCCCCAGCATTTT.

J is TRBJ2-3 and V is TRBV30; perhaps TRBD1 as D (5 bases). From germline, CDR1 is GTSNPN and CDR2 SVGIG (reference sequence). This CDR3 region has 15 residues. V dropped 5 bases and J dropped 4 bases, with 19 bases sitting between them. The CDR3 nucleotides read TGTGCCTGGGGCCTAGGGCTAGTAGGGGCAGATACGCAGTATTTT. Translation: CAWGLGLVGADTQYF.